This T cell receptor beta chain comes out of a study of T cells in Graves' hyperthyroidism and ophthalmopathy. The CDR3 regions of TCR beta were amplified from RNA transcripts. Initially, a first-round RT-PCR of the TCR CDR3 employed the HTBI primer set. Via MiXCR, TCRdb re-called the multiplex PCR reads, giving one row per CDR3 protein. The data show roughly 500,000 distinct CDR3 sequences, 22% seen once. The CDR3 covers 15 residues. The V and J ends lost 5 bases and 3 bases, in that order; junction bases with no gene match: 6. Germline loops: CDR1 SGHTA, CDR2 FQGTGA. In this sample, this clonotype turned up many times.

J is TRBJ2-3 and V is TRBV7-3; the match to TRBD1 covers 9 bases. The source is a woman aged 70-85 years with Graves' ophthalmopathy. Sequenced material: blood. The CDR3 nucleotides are TGTGCCAGCAGCCAACAGGGGGCGGGAACAGATACGCAGTATTTT. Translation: CASSQQGAGTDTQYF.